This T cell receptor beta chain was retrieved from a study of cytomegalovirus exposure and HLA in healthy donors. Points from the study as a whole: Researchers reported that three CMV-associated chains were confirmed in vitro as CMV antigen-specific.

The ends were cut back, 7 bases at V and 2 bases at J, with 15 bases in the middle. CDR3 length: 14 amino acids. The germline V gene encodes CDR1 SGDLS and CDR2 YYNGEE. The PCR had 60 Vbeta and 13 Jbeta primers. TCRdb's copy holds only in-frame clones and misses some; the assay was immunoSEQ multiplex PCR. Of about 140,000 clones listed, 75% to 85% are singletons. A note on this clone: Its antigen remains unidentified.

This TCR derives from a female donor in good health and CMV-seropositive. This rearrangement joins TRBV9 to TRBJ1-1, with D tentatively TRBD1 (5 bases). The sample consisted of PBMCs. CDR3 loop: CASGGVPPNTEAFF. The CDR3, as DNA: TGTGCCAGCGGAGGGGTCCCTCCCAACACTGAAGCTTTCTTT. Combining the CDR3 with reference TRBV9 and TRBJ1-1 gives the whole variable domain DSGVTQTPKHLITATGQRVTLRCSPRSGDLSVYWYQQSLDQGLQFLIQYYNGEERAKGNILERFSAQQFPDLHSELNLSSLELGDSALYFCASGGVPPNTEAFFGQGTRLTVV.